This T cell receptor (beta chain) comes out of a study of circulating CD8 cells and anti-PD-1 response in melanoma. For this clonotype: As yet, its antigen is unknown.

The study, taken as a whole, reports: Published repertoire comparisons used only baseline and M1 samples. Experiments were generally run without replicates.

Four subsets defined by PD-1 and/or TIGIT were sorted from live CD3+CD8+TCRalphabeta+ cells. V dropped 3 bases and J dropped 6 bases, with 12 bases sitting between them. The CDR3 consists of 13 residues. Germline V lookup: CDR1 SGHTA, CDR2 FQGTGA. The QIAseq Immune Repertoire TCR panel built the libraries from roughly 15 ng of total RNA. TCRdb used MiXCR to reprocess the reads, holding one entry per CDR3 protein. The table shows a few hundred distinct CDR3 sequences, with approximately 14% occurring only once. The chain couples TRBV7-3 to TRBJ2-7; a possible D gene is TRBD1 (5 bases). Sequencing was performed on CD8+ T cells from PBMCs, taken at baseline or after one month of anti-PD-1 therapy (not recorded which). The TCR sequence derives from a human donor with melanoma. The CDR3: CASSLNRRGEQYF. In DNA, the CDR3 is TGTGCCAGCAGCTTGAACAGGAGAGGCGAGCAGTACTTC.